This T cell receptor beta chain was obtained from a study of T cells in women clearing cervical HPV infection. In the study overall: HLA type stays a possible confounder, typing being limited.

On this clone: Its matching antigen is unknown. The read terminates 3 residues ahead of where the CDR3 ends, so the germline J gene completes it.

Cervical HPV DNA detected by MY09/MY11 PCR, typed by dot-blot. Profiled with immunoSEQ multiplex PCR; TCRdb holds only in-frame clones, not every one. The sample has 15,000 or so clones. Study-level results: TRBV6-7 abundance was lower in cases than controls (0.11% versus 0.16%). Richness plus V gene abundances separated cases from controls with AUC roughly 0.88.

CDR3 length equals 15 residues. Losses at the gene ends were 1 base for V and 10 bases for J; bases not matched to a gene: 7. In germline, CDR1 is DFQATT, CDR2 SNEGSKA (reference sequence). V is TRBV20-1 and J is TRBJ1-6; 10 positions match TRBD1. The sequenced material came from blood buffy coat. This receptor was taken from a woman aged 18 to 75 with a cervical HPV16 infection that either progressed to CIN3+ or cleared (not recorded which). CDR3 bases read: TGCAGTGCTAGAGGGGGGACAGGGGTGAAGTCACCC. Encoded protein: CSARGGTGVKSP. Given in full, the CDR3 is CSARGGTGVKSPLHF.